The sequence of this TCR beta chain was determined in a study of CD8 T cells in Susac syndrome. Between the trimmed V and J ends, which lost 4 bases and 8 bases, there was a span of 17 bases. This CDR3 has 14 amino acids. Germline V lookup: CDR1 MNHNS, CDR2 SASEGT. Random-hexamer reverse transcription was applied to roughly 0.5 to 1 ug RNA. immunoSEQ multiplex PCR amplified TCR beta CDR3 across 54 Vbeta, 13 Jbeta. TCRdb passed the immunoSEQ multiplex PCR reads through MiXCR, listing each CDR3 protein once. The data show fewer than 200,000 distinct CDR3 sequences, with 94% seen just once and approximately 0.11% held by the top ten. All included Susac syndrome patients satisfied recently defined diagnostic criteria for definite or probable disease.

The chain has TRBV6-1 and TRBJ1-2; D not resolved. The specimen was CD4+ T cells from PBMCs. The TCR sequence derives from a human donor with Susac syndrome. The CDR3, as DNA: TGTGCCAGCAGTGGGTGGGAGGCGTGGAGGGGCTACACCTTC. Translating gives CASSGWEAWRGYTF.